The 15 T cell receptor beta chains in this list originate from one sample, sequenced in a study of blood T cell repertoires in COVID-19. Clones were sequenced by immunoSEQ multiplex PCR, and TCRdb holds only the in-frame ones, with some missing. The table records about 350,000 clones, 85% to 90% of them present only once. Sequencing was done on a sample of PBMCs or T cells enriched from blood (not recorded which). These receptors came from a woman aged 25 to 39 who had been exposed to COVID-19.

This clone was seen a handful of times. The chain has TRBV6-2 or TRBV6-3 and TRBJ2-7, with 8 bases that match TRBD2. The CDR3 has 14 residues. Germline lookup yields CDR1 MNHEY and CDR2 SVGEGT. With 5 bases clipped from V and 5 bases from J, the junction kept 8 bases outside the gene matches. The CDR3 here is CASSPYAGGNEQYF. The CDR3 DNA reads TGTGCCAGCAGTCCCTACGCGGGGGGCAACGAGCAGTACTTC.

V and J are TRBV7-8 and TRBJ1-1; 8 nucleotides align to TRBD1. The germline V gene has CDR1 SGHVS and CDR2 FQNEAQ. The CDR3 is 15 residues long. V shed 4 bases and J 1 base; nucleotides not matched to a gene: 5. CDR3: CASSWRTGPNTEAFF. The CDR3 DNA follows: TGTGCCAGCAGCTGGAGGACAGGGCCGAACACTGAAGCTTTCTTT.

The chain couples TRBV6-1 to TRBJ2-5; 11 bases line up with TRBD1. The CDR3 spans 16 residues. The germline gives CDR1 MNHNS, CDR2 SASEGT. Germline trimming cut 0 bases from V and 5 bases from J; bases unmatched to any gene: 5. CDR3 protein: CASSEAQGTGGETQYF. In nucleotides, the CDR3 is TGTGCCAGCAGTGAAGCGCAAGGGACAGGGGGGGAGACCCAGTACTTC.

The chain uses TRBV9 and TRBJ2-6, with D possibly being TRBD2 (6 bases). Germline values: CDR1 SGDLS, CDR2 YYNGEE. Between the trimmed V and J ends, which lost 3 bases and 0 bases, there was a span of 13 bases. This CDR3 region has 17 residues. The CDR3: CASSALAGGSGANVLTF. The CDR3 nucleotides are TGTGCCAGCAGCGCACTCGCCGGGGGCTCTGGGGCCAACGTCCTGACTTTC.

The V call is TRBV27, the J call TRBJ1-6, with D maybe TRBD1 (5 bases). V was clipped by 3 bases and J by 5 bases, with 11 bases between them. Germline V gene sequence: CDR1 MNHEY, CDR2 SMNVEV (reference sequence). The CDR3 loop spans 15 amino acids. The CDR3 protein is CASSFVRGDNSPLHF. The CDR3 nucleotides are TGTGCCAGCAGTTTCGTCCGGGGGGATAATTCACCCCTCCACTTT.

This clone was recorded only once. The rearrangement joins TRBV19 to TRBJ1-2; a possible D gene is TRBD1 (5 bases). V lost 9 bases and J 4 bases, leaving 15 bases between the germline ends. This CDR3 has 13 residues. Germline V gene data show CDR1 as LNHDA and CDR2 as SQIVND (reference sequence). The CDR3 nucleotides are TGTGCCAGCCATTTCGGCGGGGGCTATGGCTACACCTTC. Amino acid sequence: CASHFGGGYGYTF.

This clone was seen once. As DNA, the CDR3 is TGTGCCAGCAGTCAATACCGCGGGACAGGATTACTCTCTGGAAACACCATATATTTT. It yields the protein CASSQYRGTGLLSGNTIYF. The chain couples TRBV28 to TRBJ1-3, with TRBD1 matching 8 bases. From germline, CDR1 is MDHEN and CDR2 SYDVKM. The CDR3 is 19 amino acids. V was clipped by 5 bases and J by 0 bases; unmatched bases: 15.

The CDR3 DNA reads TGTGCCAGCAGTTCCCAGGCTAGCGGCCAAGAGACCCAGTACTTC. It encodes CASSSQASGQETQYF. The chain couples TRBV28 to TRBJ2-5; 7 bases fit TRBD2. V gave up 4 bases and J gave up 1 base; unmatched junction bases: 6. This CDR3 has 15 amino acids. CDR1 and CDR2 from the germline V gene are MDHEN and SYDVKM. The full variable domain, completed using reference TRBV28 and TRBJ2-5, is DVKVTQSSRYLVKRTGEKVFLECVQDMDHENMFWYRQDPGLGLRLIYFSYDVKMKEKGDIPEGYSVSREKKERFSLILESASTNQTSMYLCASSSQASGQETQYFGPGTRLLVL.

The CDR3 coding sequence is TGTGCCAGCAGCTTAGTACCGGGACAGGGGTACGAGCAGTACTTC. It is translated as CASSLVPGQGYEQYF. The chain recombines TRBV7-9 with TRBJ2-7, with TRBD1 identical over 10 bases. CDR3 length: 15 amino acids. J gave up 4 bases and V 1 base, and 4 bases lay outside the gene matches. Germline lookup yields CDR1 SEHNR and CDR2 FQNEAQ (reference sequence).

Only one count was recorded for this clone. The chain couples TRBV15 to TRBJ1-2; 10 bases match TRBD1. The CDR3 extends over 16 amino acids. In germline, CDR1 is LNHNV, CDR2 YYDKDF (reference sequence). The J segment lost 4 bases and the V segment lost 2 bases, leaving 7 bases of the junction unmatched. CDR3 residues: CATSRPDRGRGYGYTF. The CDR3 DNA sequence: TGTGCCACCAGCAGACCCGACAGGGGGCGAGGCTATGGCTACACCTTC.

CDR3 region: CATSDEPSGTYNEQFF. DNA of the CDR3: TGTGCCACCAGTGATGAGCCTAGCGGTACCTACAATGAGCAGTTCTTC. This chain connects TRBV24-1 to TRBJ2-1, with 7 bases fitting TRBD2. With 3 bases clipped from V and 2 bases from J, the junction kept 6 bases outside the gene matches. This CDR3 has 16 residues. In germline, CDR1 is KGHDR, CDR2 SFDVKD.

The chain combines TRBV28 with TRBJ2-4; the match to TRBD2 covers 11 bases. Germline CDR1 reads MDHEN; CDR2 reads SYDVKM. V was clipped by 6 bases and J by 0 bases; unmatched bases: 7. The CDR3 is 17 amino acids. The CDR3 protein is CASSPRLAGLAKNIQYF. The CDR3 coding sequence is TGTGCCAGCAGCCCCAGACTAGCGGGGCTAGCCAAAAACATTCAGTACTTC.

The rearrangement uses TRBV13 and TRBJ2-1; 14 bases agree with TRBD2. J was trimmed by 6 bases and V by 5 bases; bases with no gene match: 6. Germline-derived CDR1 and CDR2 are PRHDT and FYEKMQ (reference sequence). There are 16 residues in the CDR3. The CDR3 DNA reads as TGTGCCAGCAGCGCGGGACTAGCGGGAGTCCGCAATGAGCAGTTCTTC. Translating it yields CASSAGLAGVRNEQFF.

This chain joins TRBV5-1 and TRBJ2-7; 8 nucleotides align to TRBD2. The CDR3 contains 21 residues. Germline CDR1 is SGHRS and CDR2 is YFSETQ. V lost 4 bases, J lost 0 bases, and 24 bases stayed unmatched. CDR3 coding DNA: TGCGCCAGCAGCGGCCGGGACGTCGAGGCGGGGGGACCTAGGAGCTCCTACGAGCAGTACTTC. As protein: CASSGRDVEAGGPRSSYEQYF.

This clone is a singleton in its sample. The chain recombines TRBV27 with TRBJ1-5, with a tentative D call TRBD1 (6 bases). Trimming shortened V by 2 bases and J by 6 bases, and 17 bases separated the two germline ends. From germline, CDR1 is MNHEY and CDR2 SMNVEV (reference sequence). The CDR3 extends over 16 amino acids. The CDR3 here is CASSLLGRGGSQPQHF. The CDR3 DNA is TGTGCCAGCAGTTTACTTGGTCGAGGGGGTTCTCAGCCCCAGCATTTT.